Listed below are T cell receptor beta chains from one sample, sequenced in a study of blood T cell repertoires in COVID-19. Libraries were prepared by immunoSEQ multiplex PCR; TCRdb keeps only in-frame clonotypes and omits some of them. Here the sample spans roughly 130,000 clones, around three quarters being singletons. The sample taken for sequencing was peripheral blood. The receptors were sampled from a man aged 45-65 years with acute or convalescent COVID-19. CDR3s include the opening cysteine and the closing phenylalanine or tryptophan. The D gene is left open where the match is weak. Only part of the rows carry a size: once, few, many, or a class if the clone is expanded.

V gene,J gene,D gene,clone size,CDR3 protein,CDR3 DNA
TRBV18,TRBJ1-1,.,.,CASSPNQGENTEAFF,TGTGCCAGCTCACCTAATCAAGGGGAGAACACTGAAGCTTTCTTT
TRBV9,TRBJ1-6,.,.,CASSVAGTQGSPLHF,TGTGCCAGCAGCGTAGCTGGCACACAGGGTTCACCCCTCCACTTT
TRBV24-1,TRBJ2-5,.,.,CATSFRKQETQYF,TGTGCCACCAGTTTTAGAAAACAAGAGACCCAGTACTTC
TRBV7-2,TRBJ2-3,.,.,CASSFDRGRDTQYF,TGTGCCAGCAGCTTTGATCGGGGTAGGGATACGCAGTATTTT
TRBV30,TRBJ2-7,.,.,CAWGRGSQQYF,TGTGCCTGGGGGAGGGGGAGTCAGCAGTACTTC
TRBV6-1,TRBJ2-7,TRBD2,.,CASSERVSGGPSGEQYF,TGTGCCAGCAGTGAAAGGGTAAGCGGGGGACCTTCTGGGGAGCAGTACTTC
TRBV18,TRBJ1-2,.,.,CASSPRRGANYGYTF,TGTGCCAGCTCCCCCCGACGGGGAGCTAACTATGGCTACACCTTC
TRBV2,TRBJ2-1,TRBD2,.,CASSEGLAGGQFF,TGTGCCAGCAGTGAAGGGCTAGCGGGGGGGCAGTTCTTC
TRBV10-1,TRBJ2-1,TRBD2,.,CASRSGGTDNEQFF,TGCGCCAGCAGGAGCGGGGGCACCGACAATGAGCAGTTCTTC
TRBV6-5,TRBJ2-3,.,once,CASSPGRVRGDTQYF,TGTGCCAGCAGTCCCGGCAGGGTCCGAGGAGATACGCAGTATTTT
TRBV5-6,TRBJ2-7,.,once,CASSLMASFLSSYEQYF,TGTGCCAGCAGCTTGATGGCCTCGTTCTTATCTAGCTACGAGCAGTACTTC
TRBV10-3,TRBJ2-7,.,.,CAIRVDTDSYEQYF,TGTGCCATCAGGGTTGACACTGACTCCTACGAGCAGTACTTC
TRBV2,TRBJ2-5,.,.,CASSRETQYF,TGTGCCAGCAGTCGGGAGACCCAGTACTTC
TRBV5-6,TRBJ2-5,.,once,CASSLMSGSQETQYF,TGTGCCAGCAGCTTGATGTCAGGGTCCCAAGAGACCCAGTACTTC
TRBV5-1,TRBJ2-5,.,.,CASSLVQGGETQYF,TGCGCCAGCAGCTTGGTACAGGGTGGGGAGACCCAGTACTTC
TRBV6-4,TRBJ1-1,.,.,CASSAYMNTEAFF,TGTGCCAGCAGTGCGTACATGAACACTGAAGCTTTCTTT
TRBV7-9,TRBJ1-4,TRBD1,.,CASSRGQVNEKLFF,TGTGCCAGCAGCCGAGGACAGGTTAATGAAAAACTGTTTTTT
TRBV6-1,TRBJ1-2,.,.,CASSEDSNYGYTF,TGTGCCAGCAGTGAAGACAGCAACTATGGCTACACCTTC
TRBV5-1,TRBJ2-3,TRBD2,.,CASRTGGTTSTDTQYF,TGCGCCAGCAGAACGGGAGGAACTACTAGCACAGATACGCAGTATTTT
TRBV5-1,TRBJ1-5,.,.,CASSLAEGPNQPQHF,TGCGCCAGCAGCTTGGCGGAGGGGCCCAATCAGCCCCAGCATTTT
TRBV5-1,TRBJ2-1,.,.,CASSLVPGVDNEQFF,TGCGCCAGCAGCTTGGTCCCCGGGGTAGACAATGAGCAGTTCTTC
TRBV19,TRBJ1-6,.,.,CASSIPAGSYNSPLHF,TGTGCCAGTAGTATTCCCGCGGGCTCCTATAATTCACCCCTCCACTTT
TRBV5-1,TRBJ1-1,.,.,CASSQLTENTEAFF,TGCGCCAGCAGCCAGCTGACAGAGAACACTGAAGCTTTCTTT
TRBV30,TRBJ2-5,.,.,CAWSPPLGLTQETQYF,TGTGCCTGGAGCCCCCCCCTCGGACTAACACAAGAGACCCAGTACTTC
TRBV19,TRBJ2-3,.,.,CASTRDIQGDTQYF,TGTGCCAGTACTCGGGACATCCAGGGAGATACGCAGTATTTT
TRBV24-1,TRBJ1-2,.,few,CATSAGGPYGYTF,TGTGCCACCAGTGCTGGAGGCCCCTATGGCTACACCTTC
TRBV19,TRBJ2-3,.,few,CASSIGNLASSTDTQYF,TGTGCCAGTAGTATTGGAAACCTAGCATCTAGCACAGATACGCAGTATTTT
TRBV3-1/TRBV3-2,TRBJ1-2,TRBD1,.,CASSQDPSTGEYGYTF,TGTGCCAGCAGTCAAGACCCGTCGACAGGGGAATATGGCTACACCTTC
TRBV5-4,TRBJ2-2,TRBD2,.,CASSLDRGGGTGELFF,TGTGCCAGCAGCTTGGACCGGGGGGGAGGCACCGGGGAGCTGTTTTTT
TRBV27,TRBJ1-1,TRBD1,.,CASRPTGGGTEAFF,TGTGCCAGCAGACCTACAGGGGGCGGCACTGAAGCTTTCTTT
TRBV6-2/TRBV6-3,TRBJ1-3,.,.,CASSRTQFSGNTIYF,TGTGCCAGCAGCCGAACACAGTTCTCTGGAAACACCATATATTTT
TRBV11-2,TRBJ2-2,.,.,CASSLQYTGELFF,TGTGCCAGCAGCTTACAGTATACCGGGGAGCTGTTTTTT
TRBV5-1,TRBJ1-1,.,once,CASSLGPTEAFF,TGCGCCAGCAGCTTGGGGCCCACTGAAGCTTTCTTT
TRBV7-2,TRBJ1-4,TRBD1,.,CASSADRAGNEKLFF,TGTGCCAGCAGCGCAGACAGGGCTGGTAATGAAAAACTGTTTTTT
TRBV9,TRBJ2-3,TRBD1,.,CASSDRGQGAGDTQYF,TGTGCCAGCAGTGACCGAGGACAGGGGGCTGGAGATACGCAGTATTTT
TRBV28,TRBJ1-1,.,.,CASSLPGGTQAFF,TGTGCCAGCAGTTTACCCGGCGGTACCCAAGCTTTCTTT
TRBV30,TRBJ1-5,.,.,CAWSTGNQPQHF,TGTGCCTGGAGTACAGGGAATCAGCCCCAGCATTTT